A single T cell receptor (beta chain) is shown here with its context. What antigen it recognizes has not been identified. Base-call qualities are not available, and no considerably larger clone is one nucleotide away. The collaborating institutions used their own protocols to collect whole blood in K2EDTA tubes. For TCRbeta analysis, collaborator samples were shipped as frozen whole blood, as isolated PBMCs, or as DNA extracted from either sample type. The sample is drawn from a study of blood T cell repertoires in COVID-19 (dated by TCRdb to 2020 to 2022). As for the study more broadly: The collaborator samples originated in the United States, Italy and Spain and spanned the acute and convalescent phases of COVID-19. Subjects who had been exposed to COVID-19, were actively infected with it, or had recovered from it provided the deeply sampled blood TCRbeta repertoires that made up the dataset. A freely available public database, intended as a resource for researchers studying the immune response to SARS-CoV-2, is where the repertoires were released. The sample metadata nearly always contained a de-identified subject ID, COVID-19 status, age in years and sex. Where available, HLA class I and class II types were obtained from metadata supplied by the sample provider rather than from assay-based typing. The prospective study material was composed of cDNA or gDNA derived from T cells, B-cell-depleted T cells, or PBMCs. Samples came from the ongoing ImmuneRACE study (first 160 participants) plus 1,254 subjects from 6 global collaborators.

CDR1 is given as LGHDT and CDR2 as YNNKEL, both from the germline V gene (reference sequence). V ends up 5 bases short and J 4 bases short, with an unmatched junction base count of 9. Measured from the cysteine to the phenylalanine, the CDR3 is 15 residues long. This entry keeps only the CDR3 DNA: 45 bases, framed from base 1. The paper's findings and limits, for the study overall: Clinical and demographic metadata were provided uncurated, with the amount varying by source and participant.

TCRbeta CDR3 regions were amplified from genomic DNA using the immunoSEQ Assay, a bias-controlled multiplex PCR. Per the original workflow: Within the assay, amplification of reference gene primers was used to estimate how many nucleated cells each sample contained. To quantify the absolute abundance of each unique TCRbeta CDR3 rearrangement, sequence reads were collapsed and filtered. Productive Simpson clonality was computed per sample as the square root of Simpson's diversity index over productive rearrangements. Held by TCRdb, this immuneACCESS table contains in-frame sequences only and omits some clones. Under half of the omission traces to an unresolved V gene where checked; the cause of the rest is unknown. Clone size and the V and J calls come from that table; the DNA yielded D and trimming. Here the sample has approximately 200,000 clones; more than 70% occur a single time. The ten largest clones add up to less than 3.5% of the sample.

The receptor chain draws on TRBV3-1 (or the pseudogene TRBV3-2) and TRBJ1-2, and TRBD1 aligns with 8 junction nucleotides. Sequencing was carried out using peripheral blood. The source is a woman aged 55-75 years with acute or convalescent COVID-19. The CDR3 corresponds to CASSTGTGNFYGYTF. The DNA reads as follows: TGTGCCAGCAGCACCGGGACAGGAAACTTCTATGGCTACACCTTC.